A selection of T cell receptor beta chains follows, all from one sample in a study of cytomegalovirus exposure and HLA in healthy donors. Generated by immunoSEQ multiplex PCR, the TCRdb table keeps only in-frame clones and is missing some. The sample has about 160,000 clones; 75% are singletons. Input material: PBMCs. The receptor set was obtained from a woman aged 45-65 years in good health and CMV-seropositive. Both conserved end residues are part of each CDR3. D genes are given only for firm matches.

D,J,V,CDR3
TRBD2,TRBJ2-3,TRBV4-1,CASSQVPSGGAADTQYF
TRBD1,TRBJ1-2,TRBV6-5,CASTRGQGKSGYTF
TRBD1,TRBJ1-3,TRBV15,CATSLSSQTGRFGNTIYF
-,TRBJ1-4,TRBV7-9,CASSLGTPTNEKLFF
-,TRBJ2-1,TRBV7-8,CASSLGTDNEQFF
TRBD1,TRBJ1-6,TRBV18,CASSPPGQGGSPLHF
TRBD1,TRBJ2-1,TRBV13,CASSSTGTGFNEQFF
TRBD2,TRBJ2-7,TRBV7-2,CASSLLGLAGGYEQYF
-,TRBJ1-4,TRBV5-1,CASSPQGQNEKLFF
-,TRBJ1-2,TRBV5-1,CASSGGTEAYYGYTF
-,TRBJ2-1,TRBV5-1,CASSLSTTGLGNEQFF
TRBD1,TRBJ1-1,TRBV28,CASSLSRRDRVF
-,TRBJ1-1,TRBV6-1,CASSPMVRGEAFF